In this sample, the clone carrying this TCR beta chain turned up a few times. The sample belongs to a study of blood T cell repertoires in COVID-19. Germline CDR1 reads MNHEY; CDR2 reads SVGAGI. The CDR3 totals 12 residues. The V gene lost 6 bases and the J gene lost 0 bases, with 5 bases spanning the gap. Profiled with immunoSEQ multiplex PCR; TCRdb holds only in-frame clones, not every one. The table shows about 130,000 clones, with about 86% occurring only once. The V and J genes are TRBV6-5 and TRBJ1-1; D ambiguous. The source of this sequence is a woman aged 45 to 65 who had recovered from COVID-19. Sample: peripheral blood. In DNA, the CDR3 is TGTGCCAGCAGCCACATGAACACTGAAGCTTTCTTT. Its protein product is CASSHMNTEAFF.